These T cell receptor beta chains were read from a single sample in a study of blood T cells in healthy people across ages. In TCRdb, the 5' RACE reads were re-called with MiXCR into one record per CDR3 protein. This table has approximately 290,000 distinct CDR3 sequences, 25% to 30% appearing once. Sequences were obtained from blood. The receptors stem from a woman between 70 and 85 years old in good health. Each CDR3 is given with its conserved first and last residue. D genes are given only for firm matches. A clone size is listed for some rows: how often the clone was seen (once, few, many), or a class if it is expanded.

clone size: NA; J gene: TRBJ2-3; D gene: NA; V gene: TRBV5-1; CDR3 DNA: TGCGCCAGCAGCTTGAACGGGTACACAGATACGCAGTATTTT; CDR3 protein: CASSLNGYTDTQYF
clone size: few; J gene: TRBJ2-1; D gene: NA; V gene: TRBV4-1; CDR3 DNA: TGCGCCAGCAGCCAAGAACGAGGGCTCCGGAATGAGCAGTTCTTC; CDR3 protein: CASSQERGLRNEQFF
clone size: many; J gene: TRBJ2-1; D gene: TRBD1; V gene: TRBV20-1; CDR3 DNA: TGCAGTGCTAGAGAGGCAGGGGGCTCGTTTGAGCAGTTCTTC; CDR3 protein: CSAREAGGSFEQFF
clone size: few; J gene: TRBJ1-1; D gene: NA; V gene: TRBV18; CDR3 DNA: TGTGCCAGCTCACCAACAGGGAATAGTATGAACACTGAAGCTTTCTTT; CDR3 protein: CASSPTGNSMNTEAFF
clone size: NA; J gene: TRBJ2-7; D gene: NA; V gene: TRBV28; CDR3 DNA: TGTGCCAGCAGGAACCCGGGACGGAAAACTCACGAGCAGTACTTC; CDR3 protein: CASRNPGRKTHEQYF
clone size: NA; J gene: TRBJ2-5; D gene: TRBD2; V gene: TRBV7-2; CDR3 DNA: TGTGCCAGCAGCTTAGAAGGTAGCGGGACAGAGACCCAGTACTTC; CDR3 protein: CASSLEGSGTETQYF
clone size: NA; J gene: TRBJ2-7; D gene: TRBD2; V gene: TRBV10-3; CDR3 DNA: TGTGCCAGCAGTGACGGAGCGGGAGGTTACAATGAGCAGTACTTC; CDR3 protein: CASSDGAGGYNEQYF
clone size: NA; J gene: TRBJ2-1; D gene: TRBD2; V gene: TRBV16; CDR3 DNA: TGTGCCAGCAGCCTCTGGGGTAGCGGGAGTGAGAATGAGCAGTTCTTC; CDR3 protein: CASSLWGSGSENEQFF
clone size: many; J gene: TRBJ2-1; D gene: NA; V gene: TRBV11-2; CDR3 DNA: TGTGCCAGCAGCTTCACTAGTGCTGGGTATGAGCAGTTCTTC; CDR3 protein: CASSFTSAGYEQFF
clone size: few; J gene: TRBJ1-3; D gene: NA; V gene: TRBV12-3/TRBV12-4; CDR3 DNA: TGTGCCAGCAGCCCGGCAAGGACGAGGTCTTACGGAAACACCATATATTTT; CDR3 protein: CASSPARTRSYGNTIYF
clone size: few; J gene: TRBJ1-1; D gene: NA; V gene: TRBV15; CDR3 DNA: TGTGCCACCAGCAGCCTAACCCGGGGGCCAGAGGCTTTCTTT; CDR3 protein: CATSSLTRGPEAFF
clone size: NA; J gene: TRBJ2-7; D gene: NA; V gene: TRBV7-2; CDR3 DNA: TGTGCCGGCACCACGTCGGGGTCCGAGCAGTACTTC; CDR3 protein: CAGTTSGSEQYF
clone size: NA; J gene: TRBJ2-5; D gene: NA; V gene: TRBV5-1; CDR3 DNA: TGCGCCAGCAGCTTGAGCGTTAGCCAAGAGACCCAGTACTTC; CDR3 protein: CASSLSVSQETQYF
clone size: NA; J gene: TRBJ2-7; D gene: NA; V gene: TRBV20-1; CDR3 DNA: TGCAGTGCTAGAGATAGTTTGGGACGGACGACCTACGAGCAGTACTTC; CDR3 protein: CSARDSLGRTTYEQYF
clone size: NA; J gene: TRBJ2-5; D gene: NA; V gene: TRBV29-1; CDR3 DNA: TGCAGCGTCCATCCGACGGAGCCCCAGTACTTC; CDR3 protein: CSVHPTEPQYF
clone size: NA; J gene: TRBJ2-7; D gene: NA; V gene: TRBV6-5; CDR3 DNA: TGTGCCAGCAGGCGACCTATATCCTACGAGCAGTACTTC; CDR3 protein: CASRRPISYEQYF
clone size: NA; J gene: TRBJ2-5; D gene: TRBD1; V gene: TRBV20-1; CDR3 DNA: TGCAGTGCTAGACAGGGGGCGTCTAGTAGAGAAACCCAGTACTTC; CDR3 protein: CSARQGASSRETQYF